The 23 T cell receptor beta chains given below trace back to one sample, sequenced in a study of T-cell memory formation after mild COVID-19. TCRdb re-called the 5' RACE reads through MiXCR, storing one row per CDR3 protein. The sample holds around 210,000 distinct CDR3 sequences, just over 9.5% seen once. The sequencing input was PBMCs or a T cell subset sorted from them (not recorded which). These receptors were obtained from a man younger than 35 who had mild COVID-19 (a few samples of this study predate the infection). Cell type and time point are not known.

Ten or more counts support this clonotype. The CDR3 reads CASSLVVGYEQYF. The CDR3 bases are TGTGCCAGCAGCTTAGTCGTCGGATACGAGCAGTACTTC. V gene TRBV11-2 combines with J gene TRBJ2-7; no clear D. The CDR3 consists of 13 residues. Per germline, CDR1 SGHAT and CDR2 FQNNGV. V was trimmed by 1 base and J by 4 bases, leaving 8 bases between them.

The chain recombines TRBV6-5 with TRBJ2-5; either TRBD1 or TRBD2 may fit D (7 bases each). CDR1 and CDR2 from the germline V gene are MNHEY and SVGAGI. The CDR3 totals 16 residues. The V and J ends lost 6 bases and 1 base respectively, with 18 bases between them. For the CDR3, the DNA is TGTGCCAGCAGCCCCCTACAGGGGAGGGTCCAAGAGACCCAGTACTTC. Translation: CASSPLQGRVQETQYF.

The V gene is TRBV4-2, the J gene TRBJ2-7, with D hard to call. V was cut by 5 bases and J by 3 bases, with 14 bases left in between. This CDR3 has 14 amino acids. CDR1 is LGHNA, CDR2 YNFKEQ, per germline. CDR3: CASSTALPLYEQYV. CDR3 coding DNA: TGTGCCAGCAGCACTGCTCTTCCCCTCTACGAGCAGTACGTC.

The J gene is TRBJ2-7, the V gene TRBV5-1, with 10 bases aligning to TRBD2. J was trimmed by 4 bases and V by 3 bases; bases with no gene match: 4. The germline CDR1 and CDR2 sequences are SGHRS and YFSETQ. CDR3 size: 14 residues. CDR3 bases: TGCGCCAGCAGCTCCTCTAGCGGGGGATACGAGCAGTACTTC. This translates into CASSSSSGGYEQYF.

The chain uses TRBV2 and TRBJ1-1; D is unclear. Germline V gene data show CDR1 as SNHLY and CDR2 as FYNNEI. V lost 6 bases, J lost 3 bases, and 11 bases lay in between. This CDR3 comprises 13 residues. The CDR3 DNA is TGTGCCAGCAGAGCCGTGGTTGACACTGAAGCTTTCTTT. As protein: CASRAVVDTEAFF. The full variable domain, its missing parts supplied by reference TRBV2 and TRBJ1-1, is EPEVTQTPSHQVTQMGQEVILRCVPISNHLYFYWYRQILGQKVEFLVSFYNNEISEKSEIFDDQFSVERPDGSNFTLKIRSTKLEDSAMYFCASRAVVDTEAFFGQGTRLTVV.

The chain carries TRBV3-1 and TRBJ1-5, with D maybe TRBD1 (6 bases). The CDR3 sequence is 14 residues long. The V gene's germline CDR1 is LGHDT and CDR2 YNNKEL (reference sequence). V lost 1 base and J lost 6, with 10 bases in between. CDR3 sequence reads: CASSQGRGGQPQHF. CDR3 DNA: TGTGCCAGCAGCCAAGGCAGGGGCGGTCAGCCCCAGCATTTT.

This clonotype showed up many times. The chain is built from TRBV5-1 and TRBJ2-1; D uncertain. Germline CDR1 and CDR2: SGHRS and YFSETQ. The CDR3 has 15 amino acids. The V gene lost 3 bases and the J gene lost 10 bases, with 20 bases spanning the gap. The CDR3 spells CASSSLRGPQWEQFF. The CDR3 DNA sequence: TGCGCCAGCAGCTCGCTACGTGGTCCCCAATGGGAGCAGTTCTTC.

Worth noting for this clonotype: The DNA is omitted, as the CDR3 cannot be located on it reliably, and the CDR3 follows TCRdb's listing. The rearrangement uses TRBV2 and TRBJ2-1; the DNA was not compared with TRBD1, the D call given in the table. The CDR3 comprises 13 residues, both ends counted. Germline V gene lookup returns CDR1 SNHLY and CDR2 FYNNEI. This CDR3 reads CASSGQEFGLGIF.

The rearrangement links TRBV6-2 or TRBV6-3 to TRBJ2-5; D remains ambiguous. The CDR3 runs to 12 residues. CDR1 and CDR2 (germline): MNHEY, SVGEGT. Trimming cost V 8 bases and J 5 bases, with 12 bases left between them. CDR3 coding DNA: TGTGCCAGCTTCAATACCCTGGAGACCCAGTACTTC. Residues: CASFNTLETQYF.

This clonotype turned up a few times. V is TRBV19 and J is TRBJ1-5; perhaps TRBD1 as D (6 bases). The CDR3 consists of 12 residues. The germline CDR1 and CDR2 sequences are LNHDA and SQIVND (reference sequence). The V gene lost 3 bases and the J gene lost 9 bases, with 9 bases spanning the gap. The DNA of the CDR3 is TGTGCCAGTAGTATCCGGGGGCGGCCCCAGCATTTT. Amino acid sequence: CASSIRGRPQHF.

Here the CDR3 reads CASSVATLTGFTSTDTQYF. The CDR3 DNA follows: TGTGCCAGCAGCGTAGCAACACTAACAGGTTTTACTAGCACAGATACGCAGTATTTT. The J gene is TRBJ2-3, the V gene TRBV9, with D possibly being TRBD1 (5 bases). Per the germline V gene, CDR1 is SGDLS and CDR2 is YYNGEE. The CDR3 consists of 19 residues. V was cut by 0 bases and J by 0 bases, with 20 bases left in between.

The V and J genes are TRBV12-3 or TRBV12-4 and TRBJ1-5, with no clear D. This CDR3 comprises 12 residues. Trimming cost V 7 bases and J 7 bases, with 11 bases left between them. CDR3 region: CASNQAGQPQHF. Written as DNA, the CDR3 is TGTGCCAGCAATCAAGCCGGGCAGCCCCAGCATTTT.

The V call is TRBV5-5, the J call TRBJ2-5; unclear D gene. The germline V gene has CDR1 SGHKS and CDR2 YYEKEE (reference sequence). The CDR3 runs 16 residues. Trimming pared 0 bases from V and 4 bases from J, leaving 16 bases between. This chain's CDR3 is CASSLVPATKTETQYF. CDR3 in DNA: TGTGCCAGCAGCTTGGTCCCGGCAACAAAGACAGAGACCCAGTACTTC. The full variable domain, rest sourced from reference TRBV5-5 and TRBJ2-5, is DAGVTQSPTHLIKTRGQQVTLRCSPISGHKSVSWYQQVLGQGPQFIFQYYEKEERGRGNFPDRFSARQFPNYSSELNVNALLLGDSALYLCASSLVPATKTETQYFGPGTRLLVL.

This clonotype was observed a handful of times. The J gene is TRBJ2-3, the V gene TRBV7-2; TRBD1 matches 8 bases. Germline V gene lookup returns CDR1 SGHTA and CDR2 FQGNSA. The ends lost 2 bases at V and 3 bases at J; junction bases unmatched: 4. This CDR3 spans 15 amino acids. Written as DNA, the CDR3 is TGTGCCAGCAGCTTAAACCAGGGGGCGACAGATACGCAGTATTTT. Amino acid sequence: CASSLNQGATDTQYF. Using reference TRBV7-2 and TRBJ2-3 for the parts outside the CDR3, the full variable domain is GAGVSQSPSNKVTEKGKDVELRCDPISGHTALYWYRQSLGQGLEFLIYFQGNSAPDKSGLPSDRFSAERTGGSVSTLTIQRTQQEDSAVYLCASSLNQGATDTQYFGPGTRLTVL.

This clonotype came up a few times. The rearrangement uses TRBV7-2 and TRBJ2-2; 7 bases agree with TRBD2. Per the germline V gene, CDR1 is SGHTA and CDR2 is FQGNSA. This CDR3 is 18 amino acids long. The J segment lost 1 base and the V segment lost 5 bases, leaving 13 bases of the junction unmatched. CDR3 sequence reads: CASSVTTSLIGNTGELFF. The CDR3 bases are TGTGCCAGCAGCGTCACGACTAGCCTGATTGGGAACACCGGGGAGCTGTTTTTT.

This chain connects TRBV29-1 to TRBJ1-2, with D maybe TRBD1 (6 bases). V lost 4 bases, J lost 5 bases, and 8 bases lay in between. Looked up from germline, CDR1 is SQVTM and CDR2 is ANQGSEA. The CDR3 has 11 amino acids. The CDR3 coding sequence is TGCAGCGTTGGAGGGGGGTATGGCTACACCTTC. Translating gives CSVGGGYGYTF.

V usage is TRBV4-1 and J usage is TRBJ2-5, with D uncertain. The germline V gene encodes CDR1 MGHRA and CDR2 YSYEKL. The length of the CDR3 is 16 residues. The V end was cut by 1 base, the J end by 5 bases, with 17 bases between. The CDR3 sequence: CASSQGYPLQTETQYF. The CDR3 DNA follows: TGCGCCAGCAGCCAAGGATATCCTTTACAGACGGAGACCCAGTACTTC.

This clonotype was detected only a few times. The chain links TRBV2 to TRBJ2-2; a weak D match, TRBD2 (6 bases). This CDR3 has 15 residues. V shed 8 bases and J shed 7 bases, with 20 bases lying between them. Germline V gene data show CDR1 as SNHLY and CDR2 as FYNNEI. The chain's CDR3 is CASRQEGGRVGELFF. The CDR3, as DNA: TGTGCCAGCCGGCAGGAGGGTGGAAGGGTCGGGGAGCTGTTTTTT.

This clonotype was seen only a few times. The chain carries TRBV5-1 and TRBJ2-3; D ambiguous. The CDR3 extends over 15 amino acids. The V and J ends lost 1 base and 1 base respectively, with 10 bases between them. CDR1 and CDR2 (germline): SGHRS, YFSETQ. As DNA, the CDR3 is TGCGCCAGCAGCTTGAGCGAATGGGGCACAGATACGCAGTATTTT. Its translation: CASSLSEWGTDTQYF.

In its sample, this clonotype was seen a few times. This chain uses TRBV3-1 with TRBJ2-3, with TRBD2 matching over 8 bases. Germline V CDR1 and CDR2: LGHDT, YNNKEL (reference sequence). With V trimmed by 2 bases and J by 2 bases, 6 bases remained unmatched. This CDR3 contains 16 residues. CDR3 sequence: CASSQNGGGTTDTQYF. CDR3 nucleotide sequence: TGTGCCAGCAGCCAAAACGGGGGGGGGACCACAGATACGCAGTATTTT.

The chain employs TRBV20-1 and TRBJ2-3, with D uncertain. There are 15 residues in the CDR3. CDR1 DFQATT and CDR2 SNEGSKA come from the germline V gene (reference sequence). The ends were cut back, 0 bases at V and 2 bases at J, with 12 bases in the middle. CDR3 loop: CSARDRVLPTDTQYF. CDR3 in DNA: TGCAGTGCTAGAGATCGGGTACTTCCCACAGATACGCAGTATTTT.

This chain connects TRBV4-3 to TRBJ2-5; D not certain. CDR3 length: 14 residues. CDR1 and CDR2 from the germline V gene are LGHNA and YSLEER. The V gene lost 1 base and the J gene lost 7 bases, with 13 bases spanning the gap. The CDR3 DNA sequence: TGCGCCAGCAGCCAAGGGACCTTAGATGGGACCCAGTACTTC. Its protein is CASSQGTLDGTQYF.

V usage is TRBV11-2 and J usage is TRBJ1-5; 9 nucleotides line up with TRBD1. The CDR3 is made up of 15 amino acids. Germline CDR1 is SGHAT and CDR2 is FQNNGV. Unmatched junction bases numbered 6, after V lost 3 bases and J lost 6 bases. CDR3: CASSLGDRAAQPQHF. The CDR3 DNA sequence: TGTGCCAGCAGCTTGGGGGACAGGGCGGCTCAGCCCCAGCATTTT.